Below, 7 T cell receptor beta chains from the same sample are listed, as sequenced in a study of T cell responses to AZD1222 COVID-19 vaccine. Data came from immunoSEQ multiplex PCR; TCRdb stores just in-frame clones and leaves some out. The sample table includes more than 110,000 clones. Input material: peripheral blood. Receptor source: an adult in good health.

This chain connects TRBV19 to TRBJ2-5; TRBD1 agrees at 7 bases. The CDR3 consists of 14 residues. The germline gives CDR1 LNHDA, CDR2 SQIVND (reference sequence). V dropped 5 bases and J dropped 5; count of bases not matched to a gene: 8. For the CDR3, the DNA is TGTGCCAGTAGTTTTGACAGGGATCGGGAGACCCAGTACTTC. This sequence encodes CASSFDRDRETQYF.

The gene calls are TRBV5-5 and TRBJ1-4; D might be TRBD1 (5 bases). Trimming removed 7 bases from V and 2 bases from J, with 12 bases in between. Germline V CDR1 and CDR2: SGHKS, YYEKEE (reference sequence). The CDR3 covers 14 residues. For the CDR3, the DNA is TGTGCCAGCCGGACGGGGGGTACTAATGAAAAACTGTTTTTT. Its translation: CASRTGGTNEKLFF.

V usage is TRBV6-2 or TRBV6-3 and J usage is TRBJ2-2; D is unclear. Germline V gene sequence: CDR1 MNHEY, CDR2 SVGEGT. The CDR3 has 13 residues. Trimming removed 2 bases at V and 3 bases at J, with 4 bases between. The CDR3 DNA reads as TGTGCCAGCAGTTACAGGGACACCGGGGAGCTGTTTTTT. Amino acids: CASSYRDTGELFF.

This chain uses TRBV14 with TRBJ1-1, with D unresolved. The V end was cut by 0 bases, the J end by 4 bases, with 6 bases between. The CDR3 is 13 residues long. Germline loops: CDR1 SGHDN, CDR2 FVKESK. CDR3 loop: CASSQDMGTEAFF. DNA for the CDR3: TGTGCCAGCAGCCAAGATATGGGCACTGAAGCTTTCTTT.

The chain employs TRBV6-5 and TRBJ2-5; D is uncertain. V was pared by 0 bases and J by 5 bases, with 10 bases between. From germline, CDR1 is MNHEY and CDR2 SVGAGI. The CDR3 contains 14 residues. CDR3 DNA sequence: TGTGCCAGCAGTTACTCCGGGTCGGTGGAGACCCAGTACTTC. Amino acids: CASSYSGSVETQYF.

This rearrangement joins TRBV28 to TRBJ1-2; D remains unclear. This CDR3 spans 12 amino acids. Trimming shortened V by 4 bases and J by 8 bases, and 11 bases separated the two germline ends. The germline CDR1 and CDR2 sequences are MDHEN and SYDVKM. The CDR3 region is CASSSMPGGYTF. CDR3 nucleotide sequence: TGTGCCAGCAGTTCGATGCCGGGGGGCTACACCTTC.

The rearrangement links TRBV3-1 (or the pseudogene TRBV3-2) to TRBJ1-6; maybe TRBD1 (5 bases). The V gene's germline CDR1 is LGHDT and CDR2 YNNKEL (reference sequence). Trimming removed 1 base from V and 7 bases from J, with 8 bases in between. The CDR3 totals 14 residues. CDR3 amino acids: CASSQVGGNSPLHF. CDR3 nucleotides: TGTGCCAGCAGCCAAGTGGGGGGGAATTCACCCCTCCACTTT.